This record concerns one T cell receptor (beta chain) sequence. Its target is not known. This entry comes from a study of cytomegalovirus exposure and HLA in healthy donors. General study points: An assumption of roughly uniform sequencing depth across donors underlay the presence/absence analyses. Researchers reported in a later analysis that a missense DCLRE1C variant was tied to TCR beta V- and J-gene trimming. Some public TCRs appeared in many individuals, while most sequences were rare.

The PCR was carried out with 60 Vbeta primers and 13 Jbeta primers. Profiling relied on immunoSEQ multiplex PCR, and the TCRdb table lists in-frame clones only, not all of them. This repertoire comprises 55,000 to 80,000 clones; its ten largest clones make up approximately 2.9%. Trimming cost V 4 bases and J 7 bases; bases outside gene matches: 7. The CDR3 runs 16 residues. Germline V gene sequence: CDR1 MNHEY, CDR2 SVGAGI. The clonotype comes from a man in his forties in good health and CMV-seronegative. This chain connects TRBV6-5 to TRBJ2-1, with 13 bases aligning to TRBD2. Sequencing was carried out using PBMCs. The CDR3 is CASSSPTSGGSNEQFF. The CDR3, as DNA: TGTGCCAGCAGTTCTCCGACTAGCGGGGGGAGTAATGAGCAGTTCTTC.